This T cell receptor (beta chain) was identified in a study of shared clonotypes between healthy human individuals. General study findings and limits: Generally, naive subsets (rather than memory subsets) showed larger estimated richness.

Generated by immunoSEQ multiplex PCR, the TCRdb table keeps only in-frame clones and is missing some. The table has about 2 million clones, roughly 94% seen once. CD45RO negativity and positive selection for CCR7 defined naive CD8 cells, a population that excluded terminally differentiated effector memory CD45RA+ cells. The CDR3 extends over 15 amino acids. V lost 3 bases and J 2 bases, leaving 13 bases between the germline ends. The V gene's germline CDR1 is SGDLS and CDR2 YYNGEE. About this clone: Its antigen is not identified.

The genes are TRBV9 and TRBJ2-3; D may be TRBD1 (5 bases). The sample consisted of naive CD8+ T cells sorted from blood. The clonotype comes from a man aged 18-30 years in good health. The CDR3 reads CASSEGPYITDTQYF. CDR3 sequence (DNA): TGTGCCAGCAGCGAGGGGCCGTATATCACAGATACGCAGTATTTT. Full variable domain (remainder filled in from reference TRBV9 and TRBJ2-3): DSGVTQTPKHLITATGQRVTLRCSPRSGDLSVYWYQQSLDQGLQFLIQYYNGEERAKGNILERFSAQQFPDLHSELNLSSLELGDSALYFCASSEGPYITDTQYFGPGTRLTVL.